The following is a TCR beta chain sequence with its context. The data were obtained in a study of cytomegalovirus exposure and HLA in healthy donors. Vbeta (60) and Jbeta (13) primers were used in the PCR. Here immunoSEQ multiplex PCR was the method, and the copy in TCRdb shows in-frame clones only, minus some. Here the sample table reports roughly 35,000 clones. CDR1 and CDR2 from the germline V gene are SGHAT and FQNNGV. Losses at the gene ends were 5 bases for V and 8 bases for J; bases not matched to a gene: 7. This CDR3 is built from 15 residues. The chain employs TRBV11-2 and TRBJ2-1; 12 nucleotides align to TRBD2. Input material: PBMCs. This clonotype was obtained from a woman between 40 and 55 years old in good health and CMV-seropositive. The CDR3 here is CASSPRLAGAYEQFF. CDR3 coding DNA: TGTGCCAGCAGCCCTAGACTAGCGGGGGCTTATGAGCAGTTCTTC. The full variable domain, its missing parts supplied by reference TRBV11-2 and TRBJ2-1, is EAGVAQSPRYKIIEKRQSVAFWCNPISGHATLYWYQQILGQGPKLLIQFQNNGVVDDSQLPKDRFSAERLKGVDSTLKIQPAKLEDSAVYLCASSPRLAGAYEQFFGPGTRLTVL.